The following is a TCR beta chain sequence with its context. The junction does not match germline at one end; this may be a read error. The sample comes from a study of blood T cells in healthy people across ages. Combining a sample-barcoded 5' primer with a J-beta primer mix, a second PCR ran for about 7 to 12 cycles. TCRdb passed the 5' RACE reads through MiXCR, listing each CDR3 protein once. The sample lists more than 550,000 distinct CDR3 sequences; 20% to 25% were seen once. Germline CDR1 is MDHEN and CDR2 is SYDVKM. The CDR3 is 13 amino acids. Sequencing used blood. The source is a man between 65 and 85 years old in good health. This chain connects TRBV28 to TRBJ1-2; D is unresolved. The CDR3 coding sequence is TGTGCCAGCAGTTTCGGGATGGGCTATGGCTACCCCTTC. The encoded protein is CASSFGMGYGYPF.